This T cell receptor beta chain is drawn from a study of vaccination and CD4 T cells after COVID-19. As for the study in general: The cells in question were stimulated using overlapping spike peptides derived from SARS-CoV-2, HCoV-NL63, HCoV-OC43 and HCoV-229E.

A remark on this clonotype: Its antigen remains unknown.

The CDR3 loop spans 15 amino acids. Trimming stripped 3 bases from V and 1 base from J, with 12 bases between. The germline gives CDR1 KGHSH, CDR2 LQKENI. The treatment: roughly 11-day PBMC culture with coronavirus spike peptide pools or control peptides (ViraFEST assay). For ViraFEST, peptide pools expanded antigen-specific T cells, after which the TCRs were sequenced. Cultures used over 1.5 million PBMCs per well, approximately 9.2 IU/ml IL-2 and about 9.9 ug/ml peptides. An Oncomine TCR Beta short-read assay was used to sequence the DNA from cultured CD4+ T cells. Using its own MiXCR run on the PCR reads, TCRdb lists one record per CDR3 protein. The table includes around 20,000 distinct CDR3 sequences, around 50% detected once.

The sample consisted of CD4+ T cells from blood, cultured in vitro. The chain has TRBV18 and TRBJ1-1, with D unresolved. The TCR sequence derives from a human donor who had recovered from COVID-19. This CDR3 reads CASSPTEHPNTEAFF. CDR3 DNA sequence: TGTGCCAGCTCACCGACGGAACACCCGAACACTGAAGCTTTCTTT.